This T cell receptor (beta chain) was recovered during a study of T cell responses to AZD1222 COVID-19 vaccine. Profiling relied on immunoSEQ multiplex PCR, and the TCRdb table lists in-frame clones only, not all of them. Of under 200,000 clones in the sample, about 90% were seen once. The CDR3 has 15 residues. The V and J ends lost 6 bases and 10 bases respectively, with 19 bases between them. Looked up from germline, CDR1 is MNHEY and CDR2 is SVGEGT. This chain connects TRBV6-2 or TRBV6-3 to TRBJ1-6; D gene uncertain. This TCR was recovered from an adult in good health. Sequenced here: peripheral blood, sampled on day 0 of AZD1222 vaccination. CDR3 coding DNA: TGTGCCAGCAGCCGGGCAGGCGGTTTGGGATCACCCCTCCACTTT. Translation gives CASSRAGGLGSPLHF.